This TCR beta chain was recovered during a study of cytomegalovirus exposure and HLA in healthy donors. With regard to this clone: Its cognate antigen is unknown.

This table comes from immunoSEQ multiplex PCR, and its TCRdb copy is limited to in-frame clones, with some not included. The data hold 150,000 to 200,000 clones, with roughly 83% observed a single time. Study-wide results and limits: Clusters of TCRs from the first cohort tended to co-occur in the roughly 120 validation repertoires (as a later analysis found). Reportedly, diagnosis of cytomegalovirus status by the classifier showed high specificity and sensitivity.

Germline loops: CDR1 SGHRS, CDR2 YFSETQ. V was clipped by 0 bases and J by 6 bases, with 12 bases between them. The CDR3 totals 15 residues. The V call is TRBV5-1, the J call TRBJ2-2; D remains unclear. The TCR sequence derives from a young woman in good health and CMV-seronegative. Sequencing was done on a sample of PBMCs. The CDR3 region is CASSLAEAMAGELFF. As DNA, the CDR3 is TGCGCCAGCAGCTTGGCTGAGGCGATGGCCGGGGAGCTGTTTTTT.